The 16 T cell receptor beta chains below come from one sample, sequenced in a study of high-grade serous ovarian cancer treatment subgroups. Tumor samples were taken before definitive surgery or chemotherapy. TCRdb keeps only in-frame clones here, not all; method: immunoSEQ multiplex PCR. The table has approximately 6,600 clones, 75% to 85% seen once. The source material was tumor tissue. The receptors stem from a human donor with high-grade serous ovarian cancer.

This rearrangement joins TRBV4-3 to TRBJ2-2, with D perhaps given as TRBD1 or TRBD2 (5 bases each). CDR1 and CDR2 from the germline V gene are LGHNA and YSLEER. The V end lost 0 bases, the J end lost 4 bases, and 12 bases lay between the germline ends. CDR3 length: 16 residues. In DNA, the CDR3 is TGCGCCAGCAGCCAAGATGCAGGGAGATTCACCGGGGAGCTGTTTTTT. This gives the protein CASSQDAGRFTGELFF.

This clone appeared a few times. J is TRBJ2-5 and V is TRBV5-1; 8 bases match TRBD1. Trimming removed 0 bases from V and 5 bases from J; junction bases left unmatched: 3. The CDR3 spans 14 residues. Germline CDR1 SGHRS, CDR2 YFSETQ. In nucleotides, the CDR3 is TGCGCCAGCAGCTTGGGACAGGGGTGGGAGACCCAGTACTTC. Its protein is CASSLGQGWETQYF.

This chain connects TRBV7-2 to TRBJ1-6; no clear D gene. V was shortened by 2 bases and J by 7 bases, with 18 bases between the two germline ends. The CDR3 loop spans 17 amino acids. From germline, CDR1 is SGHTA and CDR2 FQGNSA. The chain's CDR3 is CASSLYRRNPTNSPLHF. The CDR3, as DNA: TGTGCCAGCAGCTTATATAGGAGGAATCCCACCAATTCACCCCTCCACTTT. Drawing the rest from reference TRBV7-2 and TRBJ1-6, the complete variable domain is GAGVSQSPSNKVTEKGKDVELRCDPISGHTALYWYRQSLGQGLEFLIYFQGNSAPDKSGLPSDRFSAERTGGSVSTLTIQRTQQEDSAVYLCASSLYRRNPTNSPLHFGNGTRLTVT.

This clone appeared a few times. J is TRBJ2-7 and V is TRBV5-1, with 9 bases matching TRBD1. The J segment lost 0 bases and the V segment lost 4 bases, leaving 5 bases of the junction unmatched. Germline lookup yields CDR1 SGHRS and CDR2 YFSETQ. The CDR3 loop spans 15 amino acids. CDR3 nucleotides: TGCGCCAGCAGCCCCGGACAGGGGAGCTCCTACGAGCAGTACTTC. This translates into CASSPGQGSSYEQYF.

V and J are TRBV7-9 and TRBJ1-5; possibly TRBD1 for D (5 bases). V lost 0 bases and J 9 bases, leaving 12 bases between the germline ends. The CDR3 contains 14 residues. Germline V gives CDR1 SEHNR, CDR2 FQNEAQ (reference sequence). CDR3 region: CASSLAGGNWPQHF. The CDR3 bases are TGTGCCAGCAGCTTAGCGGGGGGAAATTGGCCCCAGCATTTT. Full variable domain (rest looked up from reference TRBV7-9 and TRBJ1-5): DTGVSQNPRHKITKRGQNVTFRCDPISEHNRLYWYRQTLGQGPEFLTYFQNEAQLEKSRLLSDRFSAERPKGSFSTLEIQRTEQGDSAMYLCASSLAGGNWPQHFGDGTRLSIL.

Here the CDR3 reads CASSLTSAQETQYF. In DNA form, the CDR3 reads TGCGCCAGCAGCTTGACTAGCGCACAAGAGACCCAGTACTTC. The rearrangement joins TRBV5-1 to TRBJ2-5; TRBD2 aligns across 7 bases. The CDR3 sequence is 14 residues long. Germline assignment: CDR1 SGHRS and CDR2 YFSETQ. Trimming took 1 base from V and 2 from J; bases not matched to a gene: 2.

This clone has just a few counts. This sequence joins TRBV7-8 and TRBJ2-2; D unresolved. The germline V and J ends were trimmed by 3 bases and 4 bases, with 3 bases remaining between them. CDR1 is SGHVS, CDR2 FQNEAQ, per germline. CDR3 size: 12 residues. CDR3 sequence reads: CASSFSTGELFF. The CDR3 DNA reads TGTGCCAGCAGCTTCTCCACCGGGGAGCTGTTTTTT.

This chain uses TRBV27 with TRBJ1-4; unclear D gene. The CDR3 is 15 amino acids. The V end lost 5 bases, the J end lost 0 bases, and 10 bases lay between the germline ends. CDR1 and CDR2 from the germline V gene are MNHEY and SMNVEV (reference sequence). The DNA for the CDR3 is TGTGCCAGCAGTCTAAGACACGCAACTAATGAAAAACTGTTTTTT. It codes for CASSLRHATNEKLFF.

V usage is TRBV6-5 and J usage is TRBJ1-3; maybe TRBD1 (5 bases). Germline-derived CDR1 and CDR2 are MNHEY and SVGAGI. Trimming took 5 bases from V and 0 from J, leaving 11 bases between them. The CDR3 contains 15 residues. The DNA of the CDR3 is TGTGCCAGCAGTGCTTCCGGGGGCTCTGGAAACACCATATATTTT. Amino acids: CASSASGGSGNTIYF.

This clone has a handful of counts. CDR3 in DNA: TGTGCCAGCAGCCCACCCACCGCCGAGCAGTACTTC. Translation gives CASSPPTAEQYF. The V and J genes are TRBV28 and TRBJ2-7; D not resolved. Germline values: CDR1 MDHEN, CDR2 SYDVKM. This CDR3 contains 12 residues. Trimming left V 6 bases short and J 6 bases short, with 12 bases between.

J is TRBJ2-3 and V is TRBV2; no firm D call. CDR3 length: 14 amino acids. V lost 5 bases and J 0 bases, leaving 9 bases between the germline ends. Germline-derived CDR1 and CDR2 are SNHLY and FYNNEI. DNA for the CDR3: TGTGCCAGCAGTAAGGGATTTAGCACAGATACGCAGTATTTT. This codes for CASSKGFSTDTQYF.

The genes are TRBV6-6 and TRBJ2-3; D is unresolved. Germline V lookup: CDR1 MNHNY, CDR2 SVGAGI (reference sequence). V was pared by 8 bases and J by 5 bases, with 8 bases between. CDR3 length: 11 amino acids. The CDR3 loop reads CASDKGDTQYF. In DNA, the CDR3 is TGTGCCAGCGATAAGGGAGATACGCAGTATTTT.

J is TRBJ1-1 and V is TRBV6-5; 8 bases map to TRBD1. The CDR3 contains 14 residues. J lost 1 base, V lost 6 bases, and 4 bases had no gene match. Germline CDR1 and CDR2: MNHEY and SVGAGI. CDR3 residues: CASRTDRANTEAFF. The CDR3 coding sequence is TGTGCCAGCAGGACGGACAGGGCGAACACTGAAGCTTTCTTT.

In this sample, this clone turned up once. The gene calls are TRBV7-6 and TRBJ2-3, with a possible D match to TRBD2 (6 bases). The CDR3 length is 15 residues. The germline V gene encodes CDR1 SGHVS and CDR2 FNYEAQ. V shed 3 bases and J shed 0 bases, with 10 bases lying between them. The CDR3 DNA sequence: TGTGCCAGCAGCTTCCTAGGAGGGAGCACAGATACGCAGTATTTT. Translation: CASSFLGGSTDTQYF. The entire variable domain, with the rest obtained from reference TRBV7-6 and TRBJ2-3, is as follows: GAGVSQSPRYKVTKRGQDVALRCDPISGHVSLYWYRQALGQGPEFLTYFNYEAQQDKSGLPNDRFSAERPEGSISTLTIQRTEQRDSAMYRCASSFLGGSTDTQYFGPGTRLTVL.

CDR3 loop: CASSPLNTGELFF. The CDR3 nucleotides are TGTGCCAGCAGCCCCTTGAACACCGGGGAGCTGTTTTTT. The chain employs TRBV7-9 and TRBJ2-2; D unresolved. Germline V lookup: CDR1 SEHNR, CDR2 FQNEAQ (reference sequence). With 5 bases removed from V and 1 base from J, the gap between germline ends came to 5 bases. The CDR3 is 13 amino acids.

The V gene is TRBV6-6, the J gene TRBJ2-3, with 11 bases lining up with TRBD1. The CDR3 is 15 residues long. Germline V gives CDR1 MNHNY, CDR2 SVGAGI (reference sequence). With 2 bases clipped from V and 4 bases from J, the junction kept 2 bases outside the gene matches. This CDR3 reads CASSYRGQGADTQYF. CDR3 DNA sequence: TGTGCCAGCAGTTACCGGGGACAGGGGGCAGATACGCAGTATTTT.